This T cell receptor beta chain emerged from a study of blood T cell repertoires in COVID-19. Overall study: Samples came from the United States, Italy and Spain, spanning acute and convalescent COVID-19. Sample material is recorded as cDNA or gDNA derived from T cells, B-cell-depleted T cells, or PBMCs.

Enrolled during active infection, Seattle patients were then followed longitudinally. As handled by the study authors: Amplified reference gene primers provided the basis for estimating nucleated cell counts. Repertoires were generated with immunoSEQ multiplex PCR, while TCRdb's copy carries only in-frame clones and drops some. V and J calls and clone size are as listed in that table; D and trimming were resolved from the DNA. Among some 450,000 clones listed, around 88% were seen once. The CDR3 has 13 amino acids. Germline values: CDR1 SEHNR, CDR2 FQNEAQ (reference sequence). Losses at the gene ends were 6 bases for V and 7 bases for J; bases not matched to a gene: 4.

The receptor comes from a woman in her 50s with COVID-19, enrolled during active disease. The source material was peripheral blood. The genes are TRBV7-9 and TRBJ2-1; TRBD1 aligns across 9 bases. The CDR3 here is CASSWTGVNEQFF. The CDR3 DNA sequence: TGTGCCAGCAGTTGGACAGGGGTAAATGAGCAGTTCTTC.